The 20 T cell receptor beta chains given below trace back to one sample, sequenced in a study of early stage breast cancer tumors (dated by TCRdb to about 2017). The library came from the immunoSEQ multiplex PCR assay. TCRdb retrieved this table from immuneACCESS and kept in-frame rearrangements only. Not all clones are present; in checked studies, unresolved V genes account for under half, and no reason is known for the remainder. Across this sample there are 25,000 to 35,000 clones, with around three fifths seen only once. Jointly, the top ten make up 8.5% of the sample. The sample consisted of breast tumor tissue. All receptors come from a person aged 45 to 60 with breast cancer.

Within the sample, this clone is medium-sized. V gene TRBV7-2 combines with J gene TRBJ2-7, with D perhaps matching TRBD1 (8 bases). Germline V gene sequence: CDR1 SGHTA, CDR2 FQGNSA. The germline V and J ends were trimmed by 5 bases and 0 bases, with 20 bases remaining between them. The CDR3 consists of 17 residues. The CDR3 coding sequence is TGTGCCAGCAGCCCACAGGGGGGGCGCCTAGTCTCCTACGAGCAGTACTTC. This encodes CASSPQGGRLVSYEQYF.

The rearrangement links TRBV30 to TRBJ1-1; D unresolved. CDR1 and CDR2 (germline): GTSNPN, SVGIG (reference sequence). V lost 0 bases, J lost 12 bases, and 14 bases lay in between. This CDR3 comprises 12 residues. CDR3: CAWSVQMPRSFF. The DNA of the CDR3 is TGTGCCTGGAGTGTACAAATGCCCCGATCTTTCTTT.

V and J are TRBV20-1 and TRBJ2-1, with D possibly matching TRBD2 (6 bases). This CDR3 has 11 amino acids. Trimming left V 6 bases short and J 13 bases short, with 16 bases between. Germline V gives CDR1 DFQATT, CDR2 SNEGSKA (reference sequence). The CDR3 nucleotides are TGCAGTGCGAGGCGGTTGGGACTTCAGTTCTTC. Translating it yields CSARRLGLQFF.

This chain links TRBV6-1 with TRBJ2-3; 7 bases are a match to TRBD1. Germline CDR1 and CDR2: MNHNS and SASEGT. V lost 1 base, J lost 2 bases, and 6 bases stayed unmatched. The CDR3 spans 16 residues. The CDR3 DNA follows: TGTGCCAGCAGTGAAGGAGGGGGCGTAAACACAGATACGCAGTATTTT. It translates to CASSEGGGVNTDTQYF.

This chain joins TRBV10-3 and TRBJ1-3, with 7 bases matching TRBD1. After removal of 2 bases from V and 8 bases from J, the junction contained 12 bases not matched to a gene. Germline assignment: CDR1 ENHRY and CDR2 SYGVKD. The CDR3 loop spans 16 amino acids. The CDR3 here is CAISEAGGKSGDTIYF. The CDR3 coding sequence is TGTGCCATCAGTGAGGCAGGGGGTAAATCAGGAGACACCATATATTTT.

This clone is medium-sized (0.01 to 0.1%) within its sample. This chain uses TRBV9 with TRBJ2-7, with D tentatively TRBD2 (5 bases). CDR3 length equals 15 residues. CDR1 is SGDLS and CDR2 is YYNGEE in the germline V gene. V gave up 1 base and J gave up 4 bases, with 15 bases separating them. The CDR3 DNA follows: TGTGCCAGCAGCGTAAGAGGTAGCGACCCGTACGAGCAGTACTTC. This codes for CASSVRGSDPYEQYF.

This sequence joins TRBV13 and TRBJ1-1; D perhaps matches TRBD1 (5 bases). V was clipped by 3 bases and J by 4 bases, with 9 bases between them. The CDR3 is made up of 13 amino acids. The germline V gene encodes CDR1 PRHDT and CDR2 FYEKMQ (reference sequence). CDR3 loop: CASSFQGGTEAFF. For the CDR3, the DNA is TGTGCCAGCAGCTTTCAGGGCGGCACTGAAGCTTTCTTT.

Worth noting for this clone: This may be a read error, as it is one base from a much larger clone. At the DNA level, this CDR3 is encoded by other sequences in the same sample as well. This chain joins TRBV19 and TRBJ2-1; D remains unclear. V was pared by 1 base and J by 7 bases, with 2 bases between. The CDR3 runs to 11 residues. Germline V gene data show CDR1 as LNHDA and CDR2 as SQIVND (reference sequence). CDR3 sequence reads: CASSIGNEQFF. DNA of the CDR3: TGTGCCAGTAGTATAGGGAATGAGCAGTTCTTC.

This chain joins TRBV6-1 and TRBJ2-2; unclear D gene. The CDR3 consists of 13 residues. Germline V gives CDR1 MNHNS, CDR2 SASEGT. The V end lost 8 bases, the J end lost 1 base, and 8 bases lay between the germline ends. The DNA for the CDR3 is TGTGCCAGCTGGACCGAGAACACCGGGGAGCTGTTTTTT. It codes for CASWTENTGELFF.

This clone was detected a few times. The chain couples TRBV19 to TRBJ2-7, with D possibly TRBD1 on 6 matching bases. This CDR3 region has 14 residues. The germline V gene has CDR1 LNHDA and CDR2 SQIVND (reference sequence). Between the trimmed V and J ends, which lost 6 bases and 0 bases, there was a span of 12 bases. The CDR3 bases are TGTGCCAGTAGCCGGACAGTCTCCTCCTACGAGCAGTACTTC. Its translation: CASSRTVSSYEQYF.

The V gene is TRBV15, the J gene TRBJ2-1, with 10 bases that match TRBD2. The junction had 4 bases not matched to a gene; V was cut back by 0 bases and J by 2 bases. The CDR3 covers 17 residues. Germline V gene lookup returns CDR1 LNHNV and CDR2 YYDKDF (reference sequence). Here the CDR3 DNA reads TGTGCCACCAGCAGAGAGGGCCTAGCGGGGGCCTACAATGAGCAGTTCTTC. Translation: CATSREGLAGAYNEQFF.

This chain links TRBV4-2 with TRBJ2-2, with D perhaps given as TRBD1 or TRBD2 (5 bases each). CDR1 and CDR2 from the germline V gene are LGHNA and YNFKEQ. V gave up 4 bases and J gave up 4 bases, with 10 bases separating them. The CDR3 is made up of 14 amino acids. The CDR3 DNA is TGTGCCAGCAGCCTCGGGACCGGCACCGGGGAGCTGTTTTTT. Amino acid sequence: CASSLGTGTGELFF.

In this sample, this clone turned up a few times. J is TRBJ1-5 and V is TRBV27; possibly TRBD1 for D (5 bases). The V gene lost 5 bases and the J gene lost 1 base, with 24 bases spanning the gap. The CDR3 runs 19 residues. Germline CDR1 MNHEY, CDR2 SMNVEV (reference sequence). CDR3 sequence: CASSPSSSLGGGSNQPQHF. The CDR3 DNA reads as TGTGCCAGCAGTCCCTCCTCATCGCTGGGGGGAGGGAGCAATCAGCCCCAGCATTTT.

CDR3 nucleotide sequence: TGCGCCAGCAGTGAAAGGATAGCGGGCACGAATGAGCAGTTCTTC. As protein: CASSERIAGTNEQFF. The chain carries TRBV10-2 and TRBJ2-1; 7 bases fit TRBD2. CDR1 is WSHSY and CDR2 is SAAADI in the germline V gene. V shed 3 bases, J shed 7 bases, and the junction held 9 bases outside the gene matches. The CDR3 sequence is 15 residues long.

This clone was observed a handful of times. The rearrangement links TRBV5-4 to TRBJ2-1, with D perhaps matching TRBD1 (5 bases). Trimming shortened V by 4 bases and J by 4 bases, and 12 bases separated the two germline ends. Germline V gene data show CDR1 as SGHNT and CDR2 as YYREEE (reference sequence). The CDR3 length is 14 residues. CDR3: CASSNPDRYNEQFF. The DNA for the CDR3 is TGTGCCAGCAGCAATCCTGACAGATACAATGAGCAGTTCTTC. Variable domain in full (rest from reference TRBV5-4 and TRBJ2-1): ETGVTQSPTHLIKTRGQQVTLRCSSQSGHNTVSWYQQALGQGPQFIFQYYREEENGRGNFPPRFSGLQFPNYSSELNVNALELDDSALYLCASSNPDRYNEQFFGPGTRLTVL.

This chain uses TRBV7-9 with TRBJ2-7, with D possibly being TRBD1 (5 bases). Germline loops: CDR1 SEHNR, CDR2 FQNEAQ (reference sequence). Trimming removed 5 bases at V and 5 bases at J, with 16 bases between. The CDR3 runs 14 residues. The DNA of the CDR3 is TGTGCCAGCAGCCAGTGGGGCAGGGAAAACGAGCAGTACTTC. Translation gives CASSQWGRENEQYF.

The chain joins TRBV19 to TRBJ2-1; 9 bases align to TRBD2. Germline CDR1 and CDR2: LNHDA and SQIVND (reference sequence). The junction had 3 bases not matched to a gene; V was cut back by 7 bases and J by 5 bases. CDR3 length: 13 amino acids. This chain's CDR3 is CASKTSGHNEQFF. CDR3 bases: TGTGCCAGTAAAACTAGCGGGCACAATGAGCAGTTCTTC.

The rearrangement uses TRBV7-3 and TRBJ2-1, with D hard to call. Trimming pared 5 bases from V and 4 bases from J, leaving 18 bases between. The CDR3 is 16 residues long. Germline V lookup: CDR1 SGHTA, CDR2 FQGTGA. The CDR3 coding sequence is TGTGCCAGCAGCCCCAAGGTGGGCAGGAAGTACAATGAGCAGTTCTTC. This gives the protein CASSPKVGRKYNEQFF.

This clone was observed a handful of times. CDR3 nucleotide sequence: TGTGCCTGGAGTGTGGCGCGTGGGGCGGGCGAGCAGTACTTC. It specifies CAWSVARGAGEQYF. The V and J genes are TRBV30 and TRBJ2-7; D assignment may be TRBD1 or TRBD2 (5 bases each). This CDR3 is built from 14 residues. Between the trimmed V and J ends, which lost 0 bases and 6 bases, there was a span of 15 bases. CDR1 and CDR2 (germline): GTSNPN, SVGIG (reference sequence).

This chain links TRBV29-1 with TRBJ2-7; 12 bases line up with TRBD2. This CDR3 region has 15 residues. Per germline, CDR1 SQVTM and CDR2 ANQGSEA. The CDR3 sequence is CGVSSGRALGPEQYF. CDR3 coding DNA: TGCGGAGTCTCTAGCGGGAGGGCCTTGGGACCCGAGCAGTACTTC.